Shown below are 31 T cell receptor beta chains from a single sample sequenced in a study of shared clonotypes between healthy human individuals. Sequenced by immunoSEQ multiplex PCR; TCRdb stores in-frame clones only, minus some. The sample lists roughly 590,000 clones; roughly 95% were seen once. Positive CCR7 selection of CD45RO-negative cells yielded the naive CD8 cells, and terminally differentiated effector memory CD45RA+ cells were excluded. Sequenced sample: naive CD8+ T cells sorted from blood. The receptor set was obtained from a woman in her twenties or thirties in good health.

This chain joins TRBV5-3 and TRBJ2-7, with D tentatively TRBD2 (5 bases). TRBV5-3 is identified as an open reading frame with a role that is uncertain. Trimming took off 1 base at V and 4 bases at J, with 15 bases between the two ends. The CDR3 runs 15 residues. CDR3 in DNA: TGTGCCAGAAGCTTGAACCCTGGGGAGTCTTACGAGCAGTACTTC. Translated: CARSLNPGESYEQYF.

This chain's CDR3 is CASRLGGHGANVLTF. The CDR3 coding sequence is TGTGCCAGTAGACTGGGGGGGCACGGGGCCAACGTCCTGACTTTC. This chain joins TRBV19 and TRBJ2-6; TRBD2 is a possible D gene (7 bases). Germline V gives CDR1 LNHDA, CDR2 SQIVND (reference sequence). This CDR3 region has 15 residues. The V and J ends lost 6 bases and 4 bases respectively, with 13 bases between them.

The chain links TRBV11-3 to TRBJ1-5, with unresolved D. Trimming pared 5 bases from V and 2 bases from J, leaving 13 bases between. Germline lookup yields CDR1 SGHNT and CDR2 YENEEA. The CDR3 length is 15 residues. CDR3 residues: CASSDQKRGNQPQHF. The CDR3 DNA is TGTGCCAGCAGCGACCAGAAACGGGGCAATCAGCCCCAGCATTTT.

The chain is built from TRBV4-1 and TRBJ2-1; D may correspond to TRBD1 or TRBD2 (5 bases each). CDR3 length equals 17 residues. The V end lost 0 bases, the J end lost 7 bases, and 19 bases lay between the germline ends. CDR1 is MGHRA and CDR2 is YSYEKL in the germline V gene. CDR3 region: CASSQDPSPGAENEQFF. CDR3 in DNA: TGCGCCAGCAGCCAAGATCCTTCTCCCGGGGCAGAGAATGAGCAGTTCTTC.

The chain couples TRBV5-6 to TRBJ2-3, with D tentatively TRBD1 (5 bases). In germline, CDR1 is SGHDT, CDR2 YYEEEE. The CDR3 extends over 15 amino acids. Trimming shortened V by 1 base and J by 2 bases, and 11 bases separated the two germline ends. This CDR3 is CASSLTGFHTDTQYF. CDR3 nucleotide sequence: TGTGCCAGCAGCTTGACAGGTTTTCACACAGATACGCAGTATTTT.

The chain has TRBV7-2 and TRBJ1-2, with D possibly TRBD1 on 6 matching bases. The CDR3 covers 18 residues. CDR1 is SGHTA, CDR2 FQGNSA, per germline. V gave up 5 bases and J gave up 6 bases, with 28 bases separating them. Here the CDR3 DNA reads TGTGCCAGCAGCAAGAACTACAGGGAGCCCCTCTTCCGGAATGGCTACACCTTC. It translates to CASSKNYREPLFRNGYTF.

The chain couples TRBV18 to TRBJ2-7; D unclear. Germline V gene sequence: CDR1 KGHSH, CDR2 LQKENI. The CDR3 length is 14 residues. With 3 bases removed from V and 3 bases from J, the gap between germline ends came to 12 bases. CDR3 amino acids: CASSPSEVDYEQYF. The CDR3 nucleotides read TGTGCCAGCTCACCCTCCGAGGTAGACTACGAGCAGTACTTC.

This clone appeared a single time. Other DNA sequences in this sample translate to the same CDR3. The genes are TRBV9 and TRBJ1-1; the match to TRBD1 covers 8 bases. CDR1 and CDR2 (germline): SGDLS, YYNGEE. The V and J ends lost 7 bases and 0 bases, in that order; junction bases with no gene match: 14. The CDR3 has 17 residues. The DNA for the CDR3 is TGTGCCAGCTCGGACAGGGCTGAGGACTCGGTGAACACTGAAGCTTTCTTT. Translation gives CASSDRAEDSVNTEAFF.

The rearrangement joins TRBV29-1 to TRBJ2-1; possibly TRBD2 for D (5 bases). CDR1 SQVTM and CDR2 ANQGSEA come from the germline V gene. The CDR3 has 10 residues. The V end lost 7 bases, the J end lost 8 bases, and 9 bases lay between the germline ends. CDR3 nucleotide sequence: TGCAGCGGGTTGCGGGATGAGCAGTTCTTC. Translated: CSGLRDEQFF.

J is TRBJ2-3 and V is TRBV7-2, with 8 bases aligning to TRBD2. This CDR3 comprises 16 residues. V lost 7 bases and J lost 0; bases outside the gene matches: 9. Germline-derived CDR1 and CDR2 are SGHTA and FQGNSA. The CDR3 loop is CASTRTSRSSTDTQYF. In DNA form, the CDR3 reads TGTGCCAGCACCCGGACTAGCAGATCTAGCACAGATACGCAGTATTTT.

The rearrangement joins TRBV27 to TRBJ1-2; 9 bases fit TRBD1. CDR1 MNHEY and CDR2 SMNVEV come from the germline V gene (reference sequence). V was clipped by 6 bases and J by 6 bases; unmatched bases: 2. There are 12 residues in the CDR3. CDR3 region: CASSTGGNGYTF. CDR3 DNA sequence: TGTGCCAGCAGCACAGGGGGCAATGGCTACACCTTC.

The rearrangement joins TRBV19 to TRBJ2-3; D gene unclear. The V end was cut by 7 bases, the J end by 4 bases, with 6 bases between. CDR1 is LNHDA and CDR2 is SQIVND in the germline V gene (reference sequence). This CDR3 has 11 residues. The CDR3 sequence: CASKGPDTQYF. CDR3 nucleotide sequence: TGTGCCAGTAAAGGACCAGATACGCAGTATTTT.

Remarks on this clone: The sample contains more than one DNA sequence encoding this CDR3. The gene calls are TRBV28 and TRBJ2-7; TRBD1 agrees at 7 bases. The CDR3 is made up of 14 amino acids. V dropped 5 bases and J dropped 4; count of bases not matched to a gene: 8. The germline V gene has CDR1 MDHEN and CDR2 SYDVKM. The CDR3 is CASSSRQGRYEQYF. The CDR3 DNA follows: TGTGCCAGCAGTAGCCGACAGGGTCGTTACGAGCAGTACTTC. Full variable domain (rest looked up from reference TRBV28 and TRBJ2-7): DVKVTQSSRYLVKRTGEKVFLECVQDMDHENMFWYRQDPGLGLRLIYFSYDVKMKEKGDIPEGYSVSREKKERFSLILESASTNQTSMYLCASSSRQGRYEQYFGPGTRLTVT.

The gene calls are TRBV27 and TRBJ2-5; D remains unclear. The CDR3 contains 14 residues. Germline V gene lookup returns CDR1 MNHEY and CDR2 SMNVEV (reference sequence). V lost 2 bases and J lost 5, with 12 bases in between. The CDR3 sequence: CASSLMGSQETQYF. The CDR3 bases are TGTGCCAGCAGTTTAATGGGCTCGCAGGAGACCCAGTACTTC.

With regard to this clone: A much larger clonotype is one base distant, so this may be a read error. The rearrangement links TRBV5-6 to TRBJ2-7; D is ambiguous. The CDR3 contains 11 residues. Germline CDR1 is SGHDT and CDR2 is YYEEEE. V was clipped by 3 bases and J by 3 bases, with 4 bases between them. CDR3 nucleotide sequence: TGTGCCAGCAGCTCCTACTACGAGCAGTACTTC. Amino acids: CASSSYYEQYF.

The chain uses TRBV27 and TRBJ2-1; 9 nucleotides align to TRBD2. CDR3 size: 14 residues. The V and J ends lost 2 bases and 8 bases, in that order; junction bases with no gene match: 4. Germline V gene data show CDR1 as MNHEY and CDR2 as SMNVEV (reference sequence). CDR3 DNA sequence: TGTGCCAGCAGTTTAGCGGGAGGGCCGGATGAGCAGTTCTTC. It is translated as CASSLAGGPDEQFF.

The table lists this clone with a count of one. The chain combines TRBV30 with TRBJ2-1; 10 positions match TRBD2. Germline V gene sequence: CDR1 GTSNPN, CDR2 SVGIG (reference sequence). The CDR3 is 16 residues long. V was clipped by 1 base and J by 7 bases; unmatched bases: 10. CDR3: CAWSDTAGGPRNEQFF. CDR3 nucleotides: TGTGCCTGGAGTGACACAGCGGGAGGGCCTCGAAATGAGCAGTTCTTC.

The CDR3 DNA is TGTGCCAGCAGCCCGGACGACAGGGTCGGTGAAGCTTTCTTT. Protein: CASSPDDRVGEAFF. This chain joins TRBV28 and TRBJ1-1, with TRBD1 identical over 7 bases. This CDR3 has 14 amino acids. V lost 6 bases, J lost 7 bases, and 11 bases stayed unmatched. Germline V lookup: CDR1 MDHEN, CDR2 SYDVKM. The variable domain in full, with the rest retrieved from reference TRBV28 and TRBJ1-1, is DVKVTQSSRYLVKRTGEKVFLECVQDMDHENMFWYRQDPGLGLRLIYFSYDVKMKEKGDIPEGYSVSREKKERFSLILESASTNQTSMYLCASSPDDRVGEAFFGQGTRLTVV.

The V call is TRBV27, the J call TRBJ2-7, with D possibly TRBD1 on 6 matching bases. Germline loops: CDR1 MNHEY, CDR2 SMNVEV (reference sequence). The V and J ends lost 0 bases and 6 bases respectively, with 18 bases between them. The CDR3 covers 16 residues. The CDR3 sequence is CASSLSNRVFTGEQYF. Here the CDR3 DNA reads TGTGCCAGCAGTTTATCAAACAGGGTGTTTACGGGCGAGCAGTACTTC.

The chain recombines TRBV5-6 with TRBJ2-1, with a weak D call TRBD2 (5 bases). V lost 2 bases and J 8 bases, leaving 11 bases between the germline ends. Germline V CDR1 and CDR2: SGHDT, YYEEEE. This CDR3 spans 13 amino acids. The CDR3 DNA reads as TGTGCCAGCAGCTTTGGACTCGGGCATGAGCAGTTCTTC. Protein: CASSFGLGHEQFF.

V usage is TRBV10-1 and J usage is TRBJ2-1; 8 bases are shared with TRBD2. Looked up from germline, CDR1 is WNHNN and CDR2 is SYGVQD (reference sequence). The CDR3 runs 17 residues. V lost 11 bases and J lost 3; bases outside the gene matches: 18. The CDR3 DNA reads TGCGCCGGAGGACTAGCCCTCACCCTTAAAATCTACAATGAGCAGTTCTTC. This gives the protein CAGGLALTLKIYNEQFF.

The chain joins TRBV27 to TRBJ2-1; the D call may be TRBD1 or TRBD2 (5 bases each). Per the germline V gene, CDR1 is MNHEY and CDR2 is SMNVEV (reference sequence). V was shortened by 5 bases and J by 9 bases, with 20 bases between the two germline ends. The CDR3 extends over 15 amino acids. CDR3 protein: CASSPQDGAFGEQFF. In DNA form, the CDR3 reads TGTGCCAGCAGTCCCCAGGACGGGGCTTTCGGTGAGCAGTTCTTC.

Of note for this clone: Other nucleotide sequences from this sample produce the same CDR3. CDR3 coding DNA: TGCAGTGCAGGCTATGGCTACACCTTC. It is translated as CSAGYGYTF. The rearrangement uses TRBV20-1 and TRBJ1-2; no clear D gene. V dropped 6 bases and J dropped 4 bases, with 3 bases sitting between them. There are 9 residues in the CDR3. The germline gives CDR1 DFQATT, CDR2 SNEGSKA (reference sequence).

The chain recombines TRBV6-1 with TRBJ2-1, with 9 bases lining up with TRBD2. V dropped 3 bases and J dropped 0; count of bases not matched to a gene: 15. The CDR3 is 20 residues long. From germline, CDR1 is MNHNS and CDR2 SASEGT. In DNA form, the CDR3 reads TGTGCCAGCAGTGATACGGGACTAGCCGCCCTCCTGAGCTCCTACAATGAGCAGTTCTTC. Its protein is CASSDTGLAALLSSYNEQFF.

The chain is built from TRBV10-3 and TRBJ1-2, with a weak D call TRBD1 (5 bases). Trimming cost V 6 bases and J 5 bases, with 16 bases left between them. Germline V gene lookup returns CDR1 ENHRY and CDR2 SYGVKD. The CDR3 length is 14 residues. The CDR3 DNA sequence: TGTGCCATCAGCCTCCCCGGGACGGGTTATGGCTACACCTTC. This gives the protein CAISLPGTGYGYTF.

Comment on this clone: Other DNA sequences of this sample code for an identical CDR3. V and J are TRBV19 and TRBJ1-5; possible D gene TRBD1, 5 bases. Germline CDR1 is LNHDA and CDR2 is SQIVND (reference sequence). Trimming removed 2 bases from V and 3 bases from J, with 8 bases in between. The CDR3 has 14 amino acids. The CDR3 reads CASSIRDLNQPQHF. The CDR3 DNA sequence: TGTGCCAGTAGTATACGGGACCTCAATCAGCCCCAGCATTTT.

This rearrangement joins TRBV29-1 to TRBJ2-7; the D gene is possibly TRBD1 (5 bases). This CDR3 contains 12 residues. Germline CDR1 reads SQVTM; CDR2 reads ANQGSEA. The V gene lost 6 bases and the J gene lost 2 bases, with 11 bases spanning the gap. The chain's CDR3 is CSVLQETYEQYF. CDR3 in DNA: TGCAGCGTCCTACAGGAAACCTACGAGCAGTACTTC.

The chain joins TRBV2 to TRBJ1-1; D is unresolved. The CDR3 loop spans 17 amino acids. With 6 bases removed from V and 3 bases from J, the gap between germline ends came to 23 bases. Germline CDR1 and CDR2: SNHLY and FYNNEI. CDR3 nucleotides: TGTGCCAGCAGGACGACCGATTTTGGACCCCCGGACACTGAAGCTTTCTTT. The encoded protein is CASRTTDFGPPDTEAFF.

The rearrangement links TRBV28 to TRBJ2-1, with D possibly called TRBD1 or TRBD2 (5 bases each). The V end lost 6 bases, the J end lost 0 bases, and 18 bases lay between the germline ends. CDR1 MDHEN and CDR2 SYDVKM come from the germline V gene. The CDR3 is made up of 17 amino acids. The CDR3 DNA is TGTGCCAGCAGCTTAATCGCATCAGGGAGCTCCTACAATGAGCAGTTCTTC. Translation: CASSLIASGSSYNEQFF.

J is TRBJ2-1 and V is TRBV2; 7 bases align to TRBD1. The CDR3 covers 13 residues. Germline-derived CDR1 and CDR2 are SNHLY and FYNNEI. V lost 9 bases to trimming and J lost 5 bases; unmatched junction nucleotides: 7. CDR3 in amino acids: CASYRGKNNEQFF. CDR3 DNA sequence: TGTGCCAGTTACAGGGGTAAAAACAATGAGCAGTTCTTC.

This chain links TRBV13 with TRBJ2-2; 10 bases match TRBD2. J was trimmed by 4 bases and V by 5 bases; bases with no gene match: 7. The germline V gene has CDR1 PRHDT and CDR2 FYEKMQ (reference sequence). The CDR3 covers 16 residues. The DNA of the CDR3 is TGTGCCAGCAGCCGGGAGCGGGAGGGCCCCACCGGGGAGCTGTTTTTT. It encodes CASSREREGPTGELFF.